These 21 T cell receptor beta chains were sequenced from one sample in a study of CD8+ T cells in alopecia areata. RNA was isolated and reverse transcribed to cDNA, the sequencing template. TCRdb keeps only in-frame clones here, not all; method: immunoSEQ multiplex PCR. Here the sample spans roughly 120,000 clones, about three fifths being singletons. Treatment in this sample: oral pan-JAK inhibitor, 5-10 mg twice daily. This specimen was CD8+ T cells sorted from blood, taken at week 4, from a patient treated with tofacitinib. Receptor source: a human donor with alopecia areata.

The CDR3 spells CATSIWDSRGYTF. The CDR3 DNA sequence: TGTGCCACCAGCATTTGGGACAGCCGTGGCTACACCTTC. The chain carries TRBV15 and TRBJ1-2, with 7 bases that match TRBD1. The J segment lost 7 bases and the V segment lost 4 bases, leaving 6 bases of the junction unmatched. The CDR3 is 13 residues long. Germline CDR1 reads LNHNV; CDR2 reads YYDKDF (reference sequence).

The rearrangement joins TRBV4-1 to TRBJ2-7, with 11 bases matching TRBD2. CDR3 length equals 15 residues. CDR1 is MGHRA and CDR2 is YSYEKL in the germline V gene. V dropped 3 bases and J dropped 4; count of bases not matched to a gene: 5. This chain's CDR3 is CASSQGLAEVYEQYF. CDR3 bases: TGCGCCAGCAGCCAGGGACTAGCGGAGGTATACGAGCAGTACTTC.

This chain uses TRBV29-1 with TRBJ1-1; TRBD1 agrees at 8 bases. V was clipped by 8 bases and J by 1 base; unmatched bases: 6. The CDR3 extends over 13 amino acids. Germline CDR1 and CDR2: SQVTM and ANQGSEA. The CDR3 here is CSTDGQGNTEAFF. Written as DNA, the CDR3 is TGCAGCACCGACGGACAGGGGAACACTGAAGCTTTCTTT.

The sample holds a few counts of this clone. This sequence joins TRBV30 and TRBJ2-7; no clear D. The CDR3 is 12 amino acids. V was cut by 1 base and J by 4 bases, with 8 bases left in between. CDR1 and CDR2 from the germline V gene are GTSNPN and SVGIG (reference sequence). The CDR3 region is CAWSESTYEQYF. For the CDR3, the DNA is TGTGCCTGGAGTGAGTCCACTTACGAGCAGTACTTC.

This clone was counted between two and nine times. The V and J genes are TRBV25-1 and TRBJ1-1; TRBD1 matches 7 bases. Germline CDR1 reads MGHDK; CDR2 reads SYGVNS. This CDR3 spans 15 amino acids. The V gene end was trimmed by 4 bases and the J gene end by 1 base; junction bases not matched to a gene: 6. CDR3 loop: CASSGDSNRNTEAFF. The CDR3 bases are TGTGCCAGCAGTGGGGACAGCAATAGGAACACTGAAGCTTTCTTT.

CDR3 in DNA: TGTGCCAGCAGTTCCGACAGGGGATACGAGCAGTACTTC. This sequence encodes CASSSDRGYEQYF. This chain connects TRBV6-6 to TRBJ2-7; 8 bases are a match to TRBD1. Germline V gene sequence: CDR1 MNHNY, CDR2 SVGAGI (reference sequence). This CDR3 region has 13 residues. J was trimmed by 4 bases and V by 4 bases; bases with no gene match: 3.

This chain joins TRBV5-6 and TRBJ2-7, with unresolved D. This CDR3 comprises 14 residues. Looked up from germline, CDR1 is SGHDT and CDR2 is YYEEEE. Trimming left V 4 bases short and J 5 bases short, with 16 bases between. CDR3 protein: CASSRRELMHEQYF. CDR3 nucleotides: TGTGCCAGCAGCCGCAGAGAACTTATGCACGAGCAGTACTTC.

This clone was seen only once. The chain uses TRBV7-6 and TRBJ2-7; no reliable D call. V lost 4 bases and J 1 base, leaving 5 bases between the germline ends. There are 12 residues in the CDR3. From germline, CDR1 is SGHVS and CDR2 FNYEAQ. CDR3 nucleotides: TGTGCCAGCAGCTCATATTCCTACGAGCAGTACTTC. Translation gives CASSSYSYEQYF.

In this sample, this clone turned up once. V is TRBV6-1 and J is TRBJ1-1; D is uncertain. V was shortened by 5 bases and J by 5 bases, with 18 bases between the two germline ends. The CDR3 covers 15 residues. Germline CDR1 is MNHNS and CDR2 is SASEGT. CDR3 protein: CASSRYSGQETEAFF. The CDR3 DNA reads TGTGCCAGCAGTCGCTACAGCGGGCAAGAGACTGAAGCTTTCTTT.

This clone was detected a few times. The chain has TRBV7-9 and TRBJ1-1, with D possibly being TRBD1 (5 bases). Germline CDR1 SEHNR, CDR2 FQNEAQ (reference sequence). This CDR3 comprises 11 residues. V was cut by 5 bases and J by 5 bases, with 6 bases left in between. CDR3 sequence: CASSPGTEAFF. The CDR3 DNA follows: TGTGCCAGCAGCCCAGGGACTGAAGCTTTCTTT.

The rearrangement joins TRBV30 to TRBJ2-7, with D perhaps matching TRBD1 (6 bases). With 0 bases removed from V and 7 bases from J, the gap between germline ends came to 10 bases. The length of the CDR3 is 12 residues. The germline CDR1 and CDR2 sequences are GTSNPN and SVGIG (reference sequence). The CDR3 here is CAWSVSGVEQYF. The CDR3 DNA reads TGTGCCTGGAGTGTTTCAGGGGTAGAGCAGTACTTC. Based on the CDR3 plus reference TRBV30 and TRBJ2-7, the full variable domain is SQTIHQWPATLVQPVGSPLSLECTVEGTSNPNLYWYRQAAGRGLQLLFYSVGIGQISSEVPQNLSASRPQDRQFILSSKKLLLSDSGFYLCAWSVSGVEQYFGPGTRLTVT.

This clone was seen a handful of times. The CDR3 reads CASSPISGGEQFF. The CDR3 DNA reads as TGCGCCAGCAGCCCGATTTCGGGTGGTGAGCAGTTCTTC. The chain employs TRBV4-1 and TRBJ2-1; no clear D gene. Germline V gene sequence: CDR1 MGHRA, CDR2 YSYEKL. V dropped 4 bases and J dropped 9 bases, with 13 bases sitting between them. This CDR3 contains 13 residues.

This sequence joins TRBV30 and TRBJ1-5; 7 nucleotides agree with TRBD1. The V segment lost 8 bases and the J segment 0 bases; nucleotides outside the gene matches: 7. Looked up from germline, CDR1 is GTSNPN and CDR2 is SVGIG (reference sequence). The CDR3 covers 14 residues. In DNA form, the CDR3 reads TGTGCCGCAGGGGGGGAGATTAGCAATCAGCCCCAGCATTTT. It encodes CAAGGEISNQPQHF.

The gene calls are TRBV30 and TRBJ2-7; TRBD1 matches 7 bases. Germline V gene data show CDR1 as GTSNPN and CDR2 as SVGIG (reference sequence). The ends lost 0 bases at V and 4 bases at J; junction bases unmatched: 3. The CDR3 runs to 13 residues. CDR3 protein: CAWSVQGSYEQYF. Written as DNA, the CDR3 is TGTGCCTGGAGTGTACAGGGGAGTTACGAGCAGTACTTC.

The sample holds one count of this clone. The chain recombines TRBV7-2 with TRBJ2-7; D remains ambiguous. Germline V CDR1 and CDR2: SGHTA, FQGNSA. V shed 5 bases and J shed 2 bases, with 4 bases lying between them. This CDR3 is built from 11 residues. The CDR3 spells CASSDAYEQYF. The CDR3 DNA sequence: TGTGCCAGCAGCGACGCCTACGAGCAGTACTTC. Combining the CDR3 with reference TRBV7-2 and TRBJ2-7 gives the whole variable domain GAGVSQSPSNKVTEKGKDVELRCDPISGHTALYWYRQSLGQGLEFLIYFQGNSAPDKSGLPSDRFSAERTGGSVSTLTIQRTQQEDSAVYLCASSDAYEQYFGPGTRLTVT.

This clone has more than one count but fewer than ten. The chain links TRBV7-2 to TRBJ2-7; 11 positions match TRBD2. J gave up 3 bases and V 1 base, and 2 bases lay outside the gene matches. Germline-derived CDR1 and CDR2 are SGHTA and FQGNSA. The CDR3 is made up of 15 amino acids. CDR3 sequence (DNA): TGTGCCAGCAGCTTAGACGGGACTAGCGGCTACGAGCAGTACTTC. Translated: CASSLDGTSGYEQYF. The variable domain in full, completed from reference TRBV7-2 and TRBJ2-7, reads GAGVSQSPSNKVTEKGKDVELRCDPISGHTALYWYRQSLGQGLEFLIYFQGNSAPDKSGLPSDRFSAERTGGSVSTLTIQRTQQEDSAVYLCASSLDGTSGYEQYFGPGTRLTVT.

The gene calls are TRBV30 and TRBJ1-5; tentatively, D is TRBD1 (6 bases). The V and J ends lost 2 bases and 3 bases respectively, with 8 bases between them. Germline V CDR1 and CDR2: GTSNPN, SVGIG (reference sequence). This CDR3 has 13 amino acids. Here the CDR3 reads CAWSWGHNQPQHF. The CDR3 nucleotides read TGTGCCTGGAGTTGGGGACACAATCAGCCCCAGCATTTT.

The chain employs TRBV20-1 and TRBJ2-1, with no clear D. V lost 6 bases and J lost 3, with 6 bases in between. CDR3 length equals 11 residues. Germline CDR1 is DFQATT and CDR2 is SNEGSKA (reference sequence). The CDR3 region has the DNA TGCAGTGCGCCAGACTACAATGAGCAGTTCTTC. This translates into CSAPDYNEQFF.

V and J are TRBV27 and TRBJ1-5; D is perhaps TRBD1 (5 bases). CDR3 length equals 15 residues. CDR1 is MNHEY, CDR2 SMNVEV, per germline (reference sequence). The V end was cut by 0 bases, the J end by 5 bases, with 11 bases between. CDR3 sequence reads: CASSLSGDGYQPQHF. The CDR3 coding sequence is TGTGCCAGCAGTTTATCGGGGGACGGCTATCAGCCCCAGCATTTT.

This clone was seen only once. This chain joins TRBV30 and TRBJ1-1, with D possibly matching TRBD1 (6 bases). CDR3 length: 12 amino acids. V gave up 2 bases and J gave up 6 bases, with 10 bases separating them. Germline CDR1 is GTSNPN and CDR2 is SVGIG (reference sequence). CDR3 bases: TGTGCCTGGAGTCTTAACAGGGCTGAAGCTTTCTTT. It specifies CAWSLNRAEAFF.

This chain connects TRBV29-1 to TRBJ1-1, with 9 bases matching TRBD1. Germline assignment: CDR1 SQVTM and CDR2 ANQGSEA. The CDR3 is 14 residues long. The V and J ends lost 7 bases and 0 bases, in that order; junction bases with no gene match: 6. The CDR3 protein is CSAPGTGMNTEAFF. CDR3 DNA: TGCAGCGCGCCCGGGACAGGGATGAACACTGAAGCTTTCTTT.